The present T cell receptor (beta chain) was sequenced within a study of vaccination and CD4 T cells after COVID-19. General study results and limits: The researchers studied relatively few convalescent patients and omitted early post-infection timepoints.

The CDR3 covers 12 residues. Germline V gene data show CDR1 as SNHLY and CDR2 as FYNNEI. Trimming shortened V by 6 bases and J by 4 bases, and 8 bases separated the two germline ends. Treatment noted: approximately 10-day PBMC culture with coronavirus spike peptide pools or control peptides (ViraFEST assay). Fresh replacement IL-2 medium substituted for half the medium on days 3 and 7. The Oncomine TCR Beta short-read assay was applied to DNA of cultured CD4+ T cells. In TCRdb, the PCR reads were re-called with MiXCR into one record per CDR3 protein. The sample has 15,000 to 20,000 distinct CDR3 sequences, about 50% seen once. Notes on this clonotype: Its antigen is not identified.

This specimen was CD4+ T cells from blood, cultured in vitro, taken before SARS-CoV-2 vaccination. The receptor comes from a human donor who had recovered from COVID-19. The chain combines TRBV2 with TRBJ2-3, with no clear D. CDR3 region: CASSTHSDTQYF. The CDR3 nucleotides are TGTGCCAGCAGCACTCATTCAGATACGCAGTATTTT.